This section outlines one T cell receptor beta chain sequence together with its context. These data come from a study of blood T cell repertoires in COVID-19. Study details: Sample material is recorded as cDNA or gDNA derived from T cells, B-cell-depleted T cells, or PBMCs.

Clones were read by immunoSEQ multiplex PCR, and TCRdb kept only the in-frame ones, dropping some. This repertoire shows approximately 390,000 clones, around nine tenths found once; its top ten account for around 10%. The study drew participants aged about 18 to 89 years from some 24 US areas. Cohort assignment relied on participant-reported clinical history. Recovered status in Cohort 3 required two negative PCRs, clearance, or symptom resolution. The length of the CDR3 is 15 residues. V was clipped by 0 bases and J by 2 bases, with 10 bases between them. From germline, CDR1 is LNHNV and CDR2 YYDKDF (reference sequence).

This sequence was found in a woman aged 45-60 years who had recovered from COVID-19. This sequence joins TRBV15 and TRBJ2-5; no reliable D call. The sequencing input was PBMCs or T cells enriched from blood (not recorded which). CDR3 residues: CATSRDITPQETQYF. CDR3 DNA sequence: TGTGCCACCAGCAGAGATATTACACCACAAGAGACCCAGTACTTC.